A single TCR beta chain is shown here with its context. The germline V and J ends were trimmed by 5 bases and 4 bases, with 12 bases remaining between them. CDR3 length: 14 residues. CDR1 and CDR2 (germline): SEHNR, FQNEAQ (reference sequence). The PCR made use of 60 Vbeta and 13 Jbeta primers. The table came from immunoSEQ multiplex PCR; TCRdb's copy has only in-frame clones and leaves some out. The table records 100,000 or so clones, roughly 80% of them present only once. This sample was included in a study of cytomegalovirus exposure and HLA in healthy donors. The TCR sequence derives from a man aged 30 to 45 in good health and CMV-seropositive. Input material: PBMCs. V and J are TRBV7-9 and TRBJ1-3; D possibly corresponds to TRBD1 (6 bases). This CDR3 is CASSPSGTGNTIYF. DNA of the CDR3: TGTGCCAGCAGCCCAAGCGGGACAGGAAACACCATATATTTT.